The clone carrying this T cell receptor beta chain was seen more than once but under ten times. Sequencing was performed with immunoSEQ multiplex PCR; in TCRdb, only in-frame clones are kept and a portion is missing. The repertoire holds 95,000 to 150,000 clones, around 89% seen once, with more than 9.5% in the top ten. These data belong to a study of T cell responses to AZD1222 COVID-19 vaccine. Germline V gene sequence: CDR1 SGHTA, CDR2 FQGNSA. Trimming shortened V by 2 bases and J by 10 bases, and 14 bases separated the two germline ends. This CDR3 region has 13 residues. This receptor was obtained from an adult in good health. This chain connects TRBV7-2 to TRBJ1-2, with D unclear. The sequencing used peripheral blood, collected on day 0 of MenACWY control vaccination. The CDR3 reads CASSLSFPRDYTF. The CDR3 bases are TGTGCCAGCAGCTTATCGTTCCCTCGGGACTACACCTTC.